Given below is one TCR beta chain in context. TCRdb keeps only in-frame clones here, not all; method: immunoSEQ multiplex PCR. The data show just over 350,000 clones, roughly 84% seen once. This specimen comes from a study of Ad26.COV2.S vaccination and SARS-CoV-2 variants. J gave up 0 bases and V 4 bases, and 6 bases lay outside the gene matches. The CDR3 contains 15 residues. Germline assignment: CDR1 SGHTA and CDR2 FQGNSA. Regarding treatment: some 20 received Ad26.COV2.S at low or high dose, single or two shots; about 5 received placebo; per-sample allocation not given. Samples came from day 63 after the first vaccine or placebo injection.

The origin of this receptor is a person aged 18-60 years who received the Ad26.COV2.S COVID-19 vaccine or a placebo. Source: peripheral blood, taken in a trial of Ad26.COV2.S vaccine versus placebo. V gene TRBV7-2 combines with J gene TRBJ2-7; 7 nucleotides line up with TRBD1. The CDR3 region has the DNA TGTGCCAGCAGCTCCCAGACAGGGAGCTCCTACGAGCAGTACTTC. Protein: CASSSQTGSSYEQYF.